One sample yielded the 27 T cell receptor beta chains listed below, sequenced in a study of blood T cell repertoires in COVID-19 (dated by TCRdb to 2018 to 2020). Libraries were built with the immunoSEQ multiplex PCR assay. The table was pulled from immuneACCESS by TCRdb, which kept in-frame rearrangements only. Such tables lose some clones; where checked, under half of the loss comes from unresolved V genes, and the rest has no known cause. Across this sample there are hundreds of thousands of clones, with around 89% seen only once. About 4.6% of the sample rests with the top ten. Sequencing used peripheral blood. The receptors come from a man between 40 and 49 years old with acute or convalescent COVID-19.

This clone came up once. The chain combines TRBV28 with TRBJ2-1; TRBD1 might be the D (5 bases). Germline values: CDR1 MDHEN, CDR2 SYDVKM. There are 15 residues in the CDR3. V lost 2 bases to trimming and J lost 8 bases, with 16 bases between them. Here the CDR3 reads CASSLRADWGDEQFF. CDR3 nucleotide sequence: TGTGCCAGCAGTTTAAGGGCCGACTGGGGCGATGAGCAGTTCTTC.

V usage is TRBV19 and J usage is TRBJ2-7; weak D call: TRBD2 (5 bases). CDR1 is LNHDA, CDR2 SQIVND, per germline (reference sequence). V lost 3 bases and J lost 2, with 11 bases in between. CDR3 length: 14 amino acids. The CDR3 DNA reads as TGTGCCAGTAGTATTACACTAGTCACCTACGAGCAGTACTTC. As protein: CASSITLVTYEQYF.

The V and J genes are TRBV5-1 and TRBJ1-1; 8 positions agree with TRBD1. The CDR3 is made up of 14 amino acids. V shed 5 bases and J 1 base; nucleotides not matched to a gene: 4. The germline V gene has CDR1 SGHRS and CDR2 YFSETQ. The DNA of the CDR3 is TGCGCCAGCAGTAATGACAGGGGGAACACTGAAGCTTTCTTT. It yields the protein CASSNDRGNTEAFF.

The chain couples TRBV12-3 or TRBV12-4 to TRBJ1-1; D unclear. This CDR3 has 11 amino acids. V lost 4 bases and J 6 bases, leaving 6 bases between the germline ends. As DNA, the CDR3 is TGTGCCAGCAGTTATTTAGCTGAAGCTTTCTTT. This sequence encodes CASSYLAEAFF.

V usage is TRBV2 and J usage is TRBJ2-1, with D unresolved. Germline V gives CDR1 SNHLY, CDR2 FYNNEI. The V end lost 4 bases, the J end lost 1 base, and 8 bases lay between the germline ends. This CDR3 is 14 amino acids long. CDR3 in amino acids: CASSGAGSYNEQFF. The CDR3 nucleotides are TGTGCCAGCAGTGGGGCCGGTTCCTACAATGAGCAGTTCTTC. Supplemented by reference TRBV2 and TRBJ2-1, the full variable domain reads EPEVTQTPSHQVTQMGQEVILRCVPISNHLYFYWYRQILGQKVEFLVSFYNNEISEKSEIFDDQFSVERPDGSNFTLKIRSTKLEDSAMYFCASSGAGSYNEQFFGPGTRLTVL.

A note on this clone: Other DNA variants within this sample encode the same CDR3. The chain joins TRBV6-6 to TRBJ1-1, with D unresolved. The germline gives CDR1 MNHNY, CDR2 SVGAGI (reference sequence). The CDR3 length is 12 residues. Trimming shortened V by 6 bases and J by 0 bases, and 5 bases separated the two germline ends. The CDR3 protein is CASSPLNTEAFF. CDR3 bases: TGTGCCAGCAGCCCTTTGAACACTGAAGCTTTCTTT.

The chain combines TRBV10-3 with TRBJ2-1; 12 positions match TRBD1. Looked up from germline, CDR1 is ENHRY and CDR2 is SYGVKD. This CDR3 has 13 amino acids. The V and J ends lost 10 bases and 8 bases, in that order; junction bases with no gene match: 6. The DNA of the CDR3 is TGTGCCACGGGACAGGGGGCCTTCGATGAGCAGTTCTTC. This translates into CATGQGAFDEQFF.

V is TRBV5-1 and J is TRBJ1-1; D call uncertain. Per the germline V gene, CDR1 is SGHRS and CDR2 is YFSETQ. Trimming removed 3 bases at V and 1 base at J, with 7 bases between. The CDR3 sequence is 13 residues long. This chain's CDR3 is CASSYEGNTEAFF. CDR3 coding DNA: TGCGCCAGCAGCTATGAGGGGAACACTGAAGCTTTCTTT. Looking up the rest from reference TRBV5-1 and TRBJ1-1 gives the full variable domain: KAGVTQTPRYLIKTRGQQVTLSCSPISGHRSVSWYQQTPGQGLQFLFEYFSETQRNKGNFPGRFSGRQFSNSRSEMNVSTLELGDSALYLCASSYEGNTEAFFGQGTRLTVV.

The chain is built from TRBV7-9 and TRBJ1-3; TRBD1 agrees at 7 bases. CDR1 is SEHNR and CDR2 is FQNEAQ in the germline V gene (reference sequence). V lost 1 base, J lost 2 bases, and 2 bases stayed unmatched. This CDR3 is built from 15 residues. CDR3 DNA sequence: TGTGCCAGCAGCTTAGGGGGGACAGCTGGAAACACCATATATTTT. Translation gives CASSLGGTAGNTIYF.

Only a few counts were recorded for this clone. DNA for the CDR3: TGCGCCAGCAGCGCACAGGGCGGTAACACTGAAGCTTTCTTT. This gives the protein CASSAQGGNTEAFF. The chain recombines TRBV5-1 with TRBJ1-1; possible D gene TRBD1, 6 bases. Germline CDR1 SGHRS, CDR2 YFSETQ. Trimming stripped 4 bases from V and 2 bases from J, with 12 bases between. CDR3 length: 14 residues.

V is TRBV7-8 and J is TRBJ1-2; tentative D call: TRBD1 (6 bases). In germline, CDR1 is SGHVS, CDR2 FQNEAQ. Trimming pared 3 bases from V and 4 bases from J, leaving 12 bases between. The CDR3 is 14 residues long. The CDR3 nucleotides read TGTGCCAGCAGCTTCAGCGACAGGTCCTATGGCTACACCTTC. Protein: CASSFSDRSYGYTF.

This clone has just a few counts. This chain links TRBV19 with TRBJ1-4, with D possibly TRBD1 on 6 matching bases. The CDR3 is 14 amino acids. The germline gives CDR1 LNHDA, CDR2 SQIVND (reference sequence). Trimming stripped 3 bases from V and 8 bases from J, with 13 bases between. CDR3 nucleotides: TGTGCCAGTAGTATCGGACAGATGGGGGAAAAACTGTTTTTT. Residues: CASSIGQMGEKLFF.

The chain's CDR3 is CASSLTPATGRNTEAFF. CDR3 nucleotides: TGTGCCAGCAGCTTAACCCCGGCGACAGGGAGGAACACTGAAGCTTTCTTT. The genes are TRBV5-4 and TRBJ1-1; 7 bases line up with TRBD1. CDR3 length: 17 residues. Germline V CDR1 and CDR2: SGHNT, YYREEE (reference sequence). J lost 1 base, V lost 2 bases, and 11 bases had no gene match.

The chain employs TRBV30 and TRBJ2-1, with 7 bases aligning to TRBD2. This CDR3 is 13 amino acids long. Germline V gives CDR1 GTSNPN, CDR2 SVGIG (reference sequence). Losses at the gene ends were 2 bases for V and 9 bases for J; bases not matched to a gene: 7. The CDR3 loop reads CAWSPTWGGEQFF. Written as DNA, the CDR3 is TGTGCCTGGAGTCCCACCTGGGGGGGTGAGCAGTTCTTC.

The CDR3 loop reads CASRFGDGGRAEAFF. As DNA, the CDR3 is TGTGCCAGCAGGTTTGGGGACGGAGGGCGGGCTGAAGCTTTCTTT. V and J are TRBV27 and TRBJ1-1, with a tentative D call TRBD1 (5 bases). The V gene's germline CDR1 is MNHEY and CDR2 SMNVEV (reference sequence). Between the trimmed V and J ends, which lost 6 bases and 6 bases, there was a span of 20 bases. The CDR3 contains 15 residues.

This clone occurred once. The genes are TRBV3-1 (or the pseudogene TRBV3-2) and TRBJ2-2, with TRBD2 identical over 10 bases. The CDR3 consists of 17 residues. J gave up 0 bases and V 4 bases, and 5 bases lay outside the gene matches. CDR1 is LGHDT, CDR2 YNNKEL, per germline (reference sequence). The CDR3 bases are TGTGCCAGCAGCCCGATCGGACTAGCGGCGAACACCGGGGAGCTGTTTTTT. This encodes CASSPIGLAANTGELFF.

The chain combines TRBV14 with TRBJ2-1, with TRBD2 matching 11 bases. The length of the CDR3 is 16 residues. V was clipped by 1 base and J by 10 bases; unmatched bases: 9. Germline-derived CDR1 and CDR2 are SGHDN and FVKESK. CDR3 bases: TGTGCCAGCAGCCAAGTCCGTCGTAGCGGGGGGGGAGAGCAGTTCTTC. Translated: CASSQVRRSGGGEQFF. The full variable domain, its missing parts supplied by reference TRBV14 and TRBJ2-1, is EAGVTQFPSHSVIEKGQTVTLRCDPISGHDNLYWYRRVMGKEIKFLLHFVKESKQDESGMPNNRFLAERTGGTYSTLKVQPAELEDSGVYFCASSQVRRSGGGEQFFGPGTRLTVL.

This chain uses TRBV24-1 with TRBJ2-1; TRBD1 matches at 12 bases. The V segment lost 5 bases and the J segment 8 bases; nucleotides outside the gene matches: 6. This CDR3 contains 15 residues. Germline V lookup: CDR1 KGHDR, CDR2 SFDVKD. The CDR3 nucleotides read TGTGCCACCAGTGGGGCGGGACAGGGGGCCGATGAGCAGTTCTTC. Residues: CATSGAGQGADEQFF.

This CDR3 is CASSGPGLAGGTNTDTQYF. CDR3 DNA sequence: TGTGCCAGCAGTGGGCCGGGACTAGCGGGGGGGACAAACACAGATACGCAGTATTTT. The rearrangement uses TRBV2 and TRBJ2-3; 16 bases align to TRBD2. The V and J ends lost 4 bases and 2 bases, in that order; junction bases with no gene match: 9. Per germline, CDR1 SNHLY and CDR2 FYNNEI. This CDR3 is built from 19 residues.

This clone was seen only a few times. This chain uses TRBV5-1 with TRBJ2-2; 7 bases line up with TRBD1. V was clipped by 6 bases and J by 7 bases; unmatched bases: 6. From germline, CDR1 is SGHRS and CDR2 YFSETQ. The CDR3 has 13 amino acids. This CDR3 reads CASMVQGDGELFF. CDR3 nucleotide sequence: TGCGCCAGCATGGTGCAGGGGGACGGGGAGCTGTTTTTT.

The rearrangement joins TRBV10-1 to TRBJ1-1; TRBD1 aligns across 10 bases. This CDR3 spans 13 amino acids. V gave up 0 bases and J gave up 9 bases; unmatched junction bases: 1. The germline CDR1 and CDR2 sequences are WNHNN and SYGVQD (reference sequence). CDR3 sequence (DNA): TGCGCCAGCAGTGAGTCGACAGGGGGCAAAGCTTTCTTT. Protein: CASSESTGGKAFF.

The V call is TRBV2, the J call TRBJ2-1, with 8 bases identical to TRBD1. V lost 2 bases and J lost 10; bases outside the gene matches: 1. Germline V gene sequence: CDR1 SNHLY, CDR2 FYNNEI. CDR3 length equals 12 residues. CDR3 in amino acids: CASSERTGEQFF. CDR3 DNA: TGTGCCAGCAGTGAAAGGACAGGGGAGCAGTTCTTC.

A note on this clone: In the same sample, other DNA sequences code for this CDR3. The V and J genes are TRBV6-5 and TRBJ1-2, with 9 bases that match TRBD1. Germline assignment: CDR1 MNHEY and CDR2 SVGAGI. The V gene end was trimmed by 4 bases and the J gene end by 2 bases; junction bases not matched to a gene: 2. The CDR3 consists of 14 residues. The CDR3: CASSSTGGNYGYTF. CDR3 coding DNA: TGTGCCAGCAGTTCAACAGGGGGCAACTATGGCTACACCTTC.

V is TRBV30 and J is TRBJ2-1, with no clear D. This CDR3 is 11 amino acids long. V lost 0 bases and J lost 10, with 7 bases in between. Germline V gives CDR1 GTSNPN, CDR2 SVGIG (reference sequence). CDR3 coding DNA: TGTGCCTGGAGTGTTTATGGCGAGCAGTTCTTC. Translation: CAWSVYGEQFF.

The rearrangement links TRBV24-1 to TRBJ2-1; D is perhaps TRBD1 (5 bases). Trimming removed 5 bases from V and 9 bases from J, with 10 bases in between. The CDR3 length is 12 residues. Germline CDR1 and CDR2: KGHDR and SFDVKD. The chain's CDR3 is CATSAQGIEQFF. The CDR3 DNA reads as TGTGCCACCAGTGCCCAGGGAATTGAGCAGTTCTTC.

The chain combines TRBV6-1 with TRBJ2-3, with D possibly TRBD1 on 5 matching bases. Germline V gene lookup returns CDR1 MNHNS and CDR2 SASEGT. V was shortened by 4 bases and J by 2 bases, with 16 bases between the two germline ends. There are 16 residues in the CDR3. The CDR3 region has the DNA TGTGCCAGCAGTGCAGATGGACAACAGCTCACAGATACGCAGTATTTT. This encodes CASSADGQQLTDTQYF.

The chain has TRBV7-9 and TRBJ2-3, with TRBD2 identical over 11 bases. Germline lookup yields CDR1 SEHNR and CDR2 FQNEAQ (reference sequence). Germline trimming cut 5 bases from V and 2 bases from J; bases unmatched to any gene: 9. The CDR3 runs 17 residues. In DNA, the CDR3 is TGTGCCAGCAGCCGCGGACTAGCGGGCTCTAACACAGATACGCAGTATTTT. Amino acids: CASSRGLAGSNTDTQYF.